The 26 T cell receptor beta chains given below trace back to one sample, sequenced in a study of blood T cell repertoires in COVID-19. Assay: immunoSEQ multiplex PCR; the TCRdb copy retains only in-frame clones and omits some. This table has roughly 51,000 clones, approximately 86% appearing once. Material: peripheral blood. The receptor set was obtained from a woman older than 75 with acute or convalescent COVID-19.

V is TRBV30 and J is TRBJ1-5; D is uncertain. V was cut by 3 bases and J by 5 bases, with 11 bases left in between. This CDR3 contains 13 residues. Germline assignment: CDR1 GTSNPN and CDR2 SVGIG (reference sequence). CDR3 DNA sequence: TGTGCCTGGAGCTCCGGGTGGGATCAGCCCCAGCATTTT. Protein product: CAWSSGWDQPQHF.

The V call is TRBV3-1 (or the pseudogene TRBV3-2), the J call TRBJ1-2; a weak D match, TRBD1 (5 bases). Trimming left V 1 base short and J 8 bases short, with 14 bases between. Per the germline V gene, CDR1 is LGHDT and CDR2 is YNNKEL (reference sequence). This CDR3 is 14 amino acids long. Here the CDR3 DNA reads TGTGCCAGCAGCCAAGCCCAGGGAAAAGGGGGCTACACCTTC. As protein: CASSQAQGKGGYTF.

CDR3 in amino acids: CASGDSYEQYF. DNA for the CDR3: TGTGCCAGCGGGGACAGCTACGAGCAGTACTTC. This chain joins TRBV19 and TRBJ2-7; TRBD1 matches at 7 bases. J gave up 3 bases and V 9 bases, and 2 bases lay outside the gene matches. Looked up from germline, CDR1 is LNHDA and CDR2 is SQIVND (reference sequence). The CDR3 consists of 11 residues.

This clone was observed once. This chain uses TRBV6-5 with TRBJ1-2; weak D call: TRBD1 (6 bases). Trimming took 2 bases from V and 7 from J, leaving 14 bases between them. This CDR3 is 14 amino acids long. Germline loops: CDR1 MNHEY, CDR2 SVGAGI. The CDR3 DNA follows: TGTGCCAGCAGTTACGTGGGTGGGGGCGGTGGCTACACCTTC. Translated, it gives CASSYVGGGGGYTF.

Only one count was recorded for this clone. This chain's CDR3 is CASSLVGKTGGEKLFF. CDR3 nucleotides: TGCGCCAGCAGCTTGGTGGGGAAGACAGGGGGCGAAAAACTGTTTTTT. The chain uses TRBV5-1 and TRBJ1-4; 10 positions agree with TRBD1. This CDR3 is 16 amino acids long. Germline CDR1 reads SGHRS; CDR2 reads YFSETQ. With V trimmed by 0 bases and J by 8 bases, 7 bases remained unmatched.

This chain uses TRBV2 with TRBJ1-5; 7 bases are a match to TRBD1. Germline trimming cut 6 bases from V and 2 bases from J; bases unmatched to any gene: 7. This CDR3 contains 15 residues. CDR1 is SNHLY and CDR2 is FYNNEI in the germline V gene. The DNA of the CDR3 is TGTGCCAGCAGCAAAGGACAGGTTGGCAATCAGCCCCAGCATTTT. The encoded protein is CASSKGQVGNQPQHF. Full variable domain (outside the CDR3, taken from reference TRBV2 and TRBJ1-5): EPEVTQTPSHQVTQMGQEVILRCVPISNHLYFYWYRQILGQKVEFLVSFYNNEISEKSEIFDDQFSVERPDGSNFTLKIRSTKLEDSAMYFCASSKGQVGNQPQHFGDGTRLSIL.

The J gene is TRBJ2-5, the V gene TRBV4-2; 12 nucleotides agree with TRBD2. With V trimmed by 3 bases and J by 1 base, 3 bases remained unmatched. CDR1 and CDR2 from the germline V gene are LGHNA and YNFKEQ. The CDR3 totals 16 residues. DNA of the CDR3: TGTGCCAGCAGCCAGGCGACTAGCGGGGGCCAAGAGACCCAGTACTTC. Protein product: CASSQATSGGQETQYF.

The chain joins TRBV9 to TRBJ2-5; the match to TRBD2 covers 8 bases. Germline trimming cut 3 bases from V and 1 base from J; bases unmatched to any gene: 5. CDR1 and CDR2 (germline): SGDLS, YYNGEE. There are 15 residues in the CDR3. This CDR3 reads CASSGVAGGQETQYF. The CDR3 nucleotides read TGTGCCAGCAGCGGGGTGGCGGGGGGCCAAGAGACCCAGTACTTC.

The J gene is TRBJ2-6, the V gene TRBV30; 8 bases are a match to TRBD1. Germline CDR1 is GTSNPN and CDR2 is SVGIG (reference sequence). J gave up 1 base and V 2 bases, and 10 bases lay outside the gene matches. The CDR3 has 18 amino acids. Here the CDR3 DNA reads TGTGCCTGGAGTTCTCGACAGGGGCAAACTTCTGGGGCCAACGTCCTGACTTTC. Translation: CAWSSRQGQTSGANVLTF.

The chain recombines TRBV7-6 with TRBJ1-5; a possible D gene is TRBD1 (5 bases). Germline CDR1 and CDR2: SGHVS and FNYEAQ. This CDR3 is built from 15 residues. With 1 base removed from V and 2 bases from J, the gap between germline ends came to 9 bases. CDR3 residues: CASSLGAGGNQPQHF. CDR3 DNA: TGTGCCAGCAGCTTAGGCGCGGGGGGCAATCAGCCCCAGCATTTT.

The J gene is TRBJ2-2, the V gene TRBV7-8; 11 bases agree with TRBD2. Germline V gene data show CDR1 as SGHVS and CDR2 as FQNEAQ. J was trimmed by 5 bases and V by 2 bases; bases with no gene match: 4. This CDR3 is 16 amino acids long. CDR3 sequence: CASSLTLAGGTGELFF. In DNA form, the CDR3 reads TGTGCCAGCAGCTTAACCCTAGCGGGGGGTACCGGGGAGCTGTTTTTT.

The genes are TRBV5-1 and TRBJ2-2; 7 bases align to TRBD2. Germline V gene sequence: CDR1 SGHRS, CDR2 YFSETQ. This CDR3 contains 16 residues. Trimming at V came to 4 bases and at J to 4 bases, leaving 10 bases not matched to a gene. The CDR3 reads CASSKGLREGTGELFF. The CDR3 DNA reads TGCGCCAGCAGCAAGGGGCTCAGGGAGGGCACCGGGGAGCTGTTTTTT.

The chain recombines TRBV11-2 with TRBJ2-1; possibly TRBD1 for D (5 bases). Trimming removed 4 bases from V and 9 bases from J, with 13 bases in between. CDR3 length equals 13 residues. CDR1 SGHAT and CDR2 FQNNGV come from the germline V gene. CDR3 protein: CASSSGPTSEQFF. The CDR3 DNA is TGTGCCAGCAGCTCAGGGCCTACAAGTGAGCAGTTCTTC.

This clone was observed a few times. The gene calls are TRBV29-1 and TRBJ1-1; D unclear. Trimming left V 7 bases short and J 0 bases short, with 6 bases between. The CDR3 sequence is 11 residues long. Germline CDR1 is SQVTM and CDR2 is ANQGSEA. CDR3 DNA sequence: TGCAGCGGGGCGATGAACACTGAAGCTTTCTTT. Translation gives CSGAMNTEAFF.

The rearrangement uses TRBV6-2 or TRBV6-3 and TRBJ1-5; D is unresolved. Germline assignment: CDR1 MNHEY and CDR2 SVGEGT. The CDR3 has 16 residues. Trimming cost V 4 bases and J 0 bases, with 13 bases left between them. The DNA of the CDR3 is TGTGCCAGCAGTTCCAACATGGTTTATAGCAATCAGCCCCAGCATTTT. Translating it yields CASSSNMVYSNQPQHF.

CDR3 coding DNA: TGTGCCAGCAGCTTACCCCGCGGACAGGGGGGCACTGAAGCTTTCTTT. Protein sequence: CASSLPRGQGGTEAFF. This rearrangement joins TRBV11-2 to TRBJ1-1; 10 nucleotides agree with TRBD1. From germline, CDR1 is SGHAT and CDR2 FQNNGV. With 2 bases clipped from V and 4 bases from J, the junction kept 7 bases outside the gene matches. The CDR3 spans 16 residues.

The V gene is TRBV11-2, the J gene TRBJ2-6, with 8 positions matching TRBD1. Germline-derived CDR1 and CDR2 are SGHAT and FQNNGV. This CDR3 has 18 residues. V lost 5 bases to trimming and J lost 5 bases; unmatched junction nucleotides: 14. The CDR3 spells CASSIGTGYSEWANVLTF. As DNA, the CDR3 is TGTGCCAGCAGCATTGGGACAGGATACTCTGAATGGGCCAACGTCCTGACTTTC.

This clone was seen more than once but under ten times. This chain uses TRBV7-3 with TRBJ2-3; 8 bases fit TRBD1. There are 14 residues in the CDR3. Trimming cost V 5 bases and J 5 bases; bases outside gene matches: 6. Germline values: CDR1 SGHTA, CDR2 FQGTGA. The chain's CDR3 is CASSIGTGGDTQYF. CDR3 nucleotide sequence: TGTGCCAGCAGCATCGGGACAGGTGGAGATACGCAGTATTTT.

CDR3 bases: TGTGCCAGCAGCCTCCAGGGCCCACCGAGGGGAAACACCATATATTTT. Amino acids: CASSLQGPPRGNTIYF. This sequence joins TRBV7-2 and TRBJ1-3; TRBD1 might be the D (5 bases). Germline V gives CDR1 SGHTA, CDR2 FQGNSA. This CDR3 has 16 amino acids. V dropped 5 bases and J dropped 4 bases, with 18 bases sitting between them.

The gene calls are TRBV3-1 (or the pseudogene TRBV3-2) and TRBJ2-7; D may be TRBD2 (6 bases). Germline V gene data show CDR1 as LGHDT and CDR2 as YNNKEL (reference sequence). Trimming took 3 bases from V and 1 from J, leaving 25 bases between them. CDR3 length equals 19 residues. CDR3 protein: CASSQTGKGPGLPSYEQYF. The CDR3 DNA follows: TGTGCCAGCAGCCAGACGGGTAAGGGGCCGGGACTTCCTTCCTACGAGCAGTACTTC.

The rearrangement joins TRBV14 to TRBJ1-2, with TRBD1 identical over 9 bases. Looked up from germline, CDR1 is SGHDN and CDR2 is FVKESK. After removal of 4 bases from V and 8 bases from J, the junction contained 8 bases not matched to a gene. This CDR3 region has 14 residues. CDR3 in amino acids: CASSPGQGKGGYTF. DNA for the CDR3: TGTGCCAGCAGCCCGGGACAGGGAAAGGGAGGCTACACCTTC.

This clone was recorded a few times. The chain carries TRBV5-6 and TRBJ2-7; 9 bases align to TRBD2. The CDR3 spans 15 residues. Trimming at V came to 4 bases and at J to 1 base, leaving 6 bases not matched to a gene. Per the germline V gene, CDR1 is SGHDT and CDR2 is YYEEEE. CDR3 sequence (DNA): TGTGCCAGCAGCCATCCTAGCGGGACATCCTACGAGCAGTACTTC. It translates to CASSHPSGTSYEQYF.

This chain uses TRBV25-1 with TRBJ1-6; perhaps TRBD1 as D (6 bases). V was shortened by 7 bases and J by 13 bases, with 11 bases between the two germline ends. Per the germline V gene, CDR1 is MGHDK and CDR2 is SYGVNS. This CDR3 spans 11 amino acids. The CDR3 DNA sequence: TGTGCCAGCAACGATAGGGGGCCCCTCCACTTT. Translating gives CASNDRGPLHF.

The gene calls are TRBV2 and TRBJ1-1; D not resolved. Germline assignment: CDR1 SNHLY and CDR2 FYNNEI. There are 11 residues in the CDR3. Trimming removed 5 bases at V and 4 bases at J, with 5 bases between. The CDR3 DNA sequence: TGTGCCAGCAGTTTTCGCACTGAAGCTTTCTTT. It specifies CASSFRTEAFF.

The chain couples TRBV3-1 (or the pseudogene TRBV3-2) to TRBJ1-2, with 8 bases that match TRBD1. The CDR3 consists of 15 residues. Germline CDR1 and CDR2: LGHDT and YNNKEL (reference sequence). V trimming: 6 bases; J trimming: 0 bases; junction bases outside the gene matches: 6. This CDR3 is CASRPGQDTNYGYTF. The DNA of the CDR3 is TGTGCCAGCAGACCGGGACAGGACACTAACTATGGCTACACCTTC.

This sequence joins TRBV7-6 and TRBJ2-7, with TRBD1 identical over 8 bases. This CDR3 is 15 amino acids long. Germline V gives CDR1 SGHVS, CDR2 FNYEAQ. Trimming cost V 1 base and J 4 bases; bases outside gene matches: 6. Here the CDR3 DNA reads TGTGCCAGCAGCTTAGGGTCAGGGGGCGGTTACGAGCAGTACTTC. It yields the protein CASSLGSGGGYEQYF.